A selection of T cell receptor beta chains follows, all from one sample in a study of shared clonotypes between healthy human individuals. The method was immunoSEQ multiplex PCR; TCRdb's version includes in-frame clones alone and lacks a portion of them. The repertoire has 1.6 million or so clones, about 96% of them found once; the top ten carry approximately 1.1%. Sequences were obtained from naive CD4+ T cells sorted from blood. Receptors originate from a man younger than 40 in good health. CDR3s include the opening cysteine and the closing phenylalanine or tryptophan. A D gene is named only where the DNA matches it firmly. Size tells how often a clone was seen (once, few, many) or the class of an expanded clone, and some rows leave it out.

abundance: NA
d_gene: NA
v_gene: TRBV19
j_gene: TRBJ2-7
len: 15
CDR3nt: TGTGCCAGTAGTATAGAGCCCGGGACGAACTACGAGCAGTACTTC
CDR3aa: CASSIEPGTNYEQYF

abundance: NA
d_gene: NA
v_gene: TRBV15
j_gene: TRBJ2-2
len: 14
CDR3nt: TGTGCCACCAGCATGATGGCCAACACCGGGGAGCTGTTTTTT
CDR3aa: CATSMMANTGELFF

abundance: NA
d_gene: NA
v_gene: TRBV11-2
j_gene: TRBJ2-2
len: 16
CDR3nt: TGTGCCAGCAGCTTATTGTGGACACTGAACACCGGGGAGCTGTTTTTT
CDR3aa: CASSLLWTLNTGELFF

abundance: NA
d_gene: TRBD2
v_gene: TRBV7-9
j_gene: TRBJ2-7
len: 15
CDR3nt: TGTGCCAGCAGGGCCGGGACTAACTGGTTCTACGAGCAGTACTTC
CDR3aa: CASRAGTNWFYEQYF

abundance: NA
d_gene: NA
v_gene: TRBV2
j_gene: TRBJ1-5
len: 14
CDR3nt: TGTGCCAGCAAGGCCGGGGAAATCGGGCAGCCCCAGCATTTT
CDR3aa: CASKAGEIGQPQHF

abundance: NA
d_gene: NA
v_gene: TRBV9
j_gene: TRBJ1-3
len: 16
CDR3nt: TGTGCCAGCAGCGTAGGAGGGGGGAGTACTGGAAACACCATATATTTT
CDR3aa: CASSVGGGSTGNTIYF

abundance: NA
d_gene: TRBD2
v_gene: TRBV10-2
j_gene: TRBJ2-7
len: 17
CDR3nt: TGCGCCAGCACTTCGGCTAGCGGGAGGCCGTTGTCCTACGAGCAGTACTTC
CDR3aa: CASTSASGRPLSYEQYF

abundance: NA
d_gene: NA
v_gene: TRBV27
j_gene: TRBJ2-3
len: 13
CDR3nt: TGTGCCAGCAGTTTACGGTGGAGAGATACGCAGTATTTT
CDR3aa: CASSLRWRDTQYF

abundance: NA
d_gene: NA
v_gene: TRBV12-5
j_gene: TRBJ1-1
len: 11
CDR3nt: TGTGCTAGTGGTTTCCAGGGAAGAGCTTTCTTT
CDR3aa: CASGFQGRAFF

abundance: NA
d_gene: TRBD2
v_gene: TRBV5-8
j_gene: TRBJ2-3
len: 19
CDR3nt: TGTGCCAGCAGCTTGGTGGCTAGCGGGTACGCCTCTAGCACAGATACGCAGTATTTT
CDR3aa: CASSLVASGYASSTDTQYF

abundance: NA
d_gene: NA
v_gene: TRBV28
j_gene: TRBJ2-1
len: 16
CDR3nt: TGTGCCAGCAGCACGCCCGGGCAAAAAATCTACAATGAGCAGTTCTTC
CDR3aa: CASSTPGQKIYNEQFF

abundance: once
d_gene: TRBD2
v_gene: TRBV5-1
j_gene: TRBJ2-3
len: 19
CDR3nt: TGCGCCAGCAGCTCGGGACTAGCGGGAGAAAAGGCGAGCACAGATACGCAGTATTTT
CDR3aa: CASSSGLAGEKASTDTQYF

abundance: NA
d_gene: NA
v_gene: TRBV10-3
j_gene: TRBJ1-2
len: 15
CDR3nt: TGTGCCATCAGTGAGCAGGGACCAAGGGGGGATGGCTACACCTTC
CDR3aa: CAISEQGPRGDGYTF

abundance: NA
d_gene: TRBD2
v_gene: TRBV5-1
j_gene: TRBJ2-1
len: 16
CDR3nt: TGCGCCAGCAGCTTGGGACTAGCCGAACCCTACAATGAGCAGTTCTTC
CDR3aa: CASSLGLAEPYNEQFF

abundance: NA
d_gene: TRBD2
v_gene: TRBV11-3
j_gene: TRBJ2-1
len: 14
CDR3nt: TGTGCCAGCAGCCACGGACTAGCCCAAAATGAGCAGTTCTTC
CDR3aa: CASSHGLAQNEQFF

abundance: NA
d_gene: NA
v_gene: TRBV10-3
j_gene: TRBJ2-5
len: 13
CDR3nt: TGTGCCATCAGTGATAGGGTCCAAGAGACCCAGTACTTC
CDR3aa: CAISDRVQETQYF

abundance: NA
d_gene: NA
v_gene: TRBV28
j_gene: TRBJ1-5
len: 14
CDR3nt: TGTGCCAGCAGTCCCGGGGGACCCAATCAGCCCCAGCATTTT
CDR3aa: CASSPGGPNQPQHF

abundance: NA
d_gene: NA
v_gene: TRBV2
j_gene: TRBJ2-7
len: 11
CDR3nt: TGTGCCAGCAGAGGGGGACGCGAGCAGTACTTC
CDR3aa: CASRGGREQYF

abundance: NA
d_gene: NA
v_gene: TRBV7-2
j_gene: TRBJ2-3
len: 13
CDR3nt: TGTGCCAGCAGCAGCGCCGGGTCAGATACGCAGTATTTT
CDR3aa: CASSSAGSDTQYF

abundance: NA
d_gene: NA
v_gene: TRBV9
j_gene: TRBJ2-7
len: 11
CDR3nt: TGTGCCAGCGGGGACAACTACGAGCAGTACTTC
CDR3aa: CASGDNYEQYF

abundance: NA
d_gene: NA
v_gene: TRBV6-1
j_gene: TRBJ2-1
len: 15
CDR3nt: TGTGCCAGCAGTGAGCTTAGCGGAGTAGCCAATGAGCAGTTCTTC
CDR3aa: CASSELSGVANEQFF

abundance: NA
d_gene: NA
v_gene: TRBV18
j_gene: TRBJ2-6
len: 19
CDR3nt: TGTGCCAGCTCACCCTTATTTGGGACCATCCCCTCTGGGGCCAACGTCCTGACTTTC
CDR3aa: CASSPLFGTIPSGANVLTF

abundance: NA
d_gene: NA
v_gene: TRBV9
j_gene: TRBJ2-1
len: 16
CDR3nt: TGTGCCAGCAGCGAACAGAACAGGCCTTCCTACAATGAGCAGTTCTTC
CDR3aa: CASSEQNRPSYNEQFF

abundance: once
d_gene: TRBD1
v_gene: TRBV6-6
j_gene: TRBJ2-7
len: 15
CDR3nt: TGTGCCAGCAGTACCCGGGACAGGGTGTACCACGAGCAGTACTTC
CDR3aa: CASSTRDRVYHEQYF

abundance: NA
d_gene: NA
v_gene: TRBV7-3
j_gene: TRBJ2-1
len: 12
CDR3nt: TGTGCCAGCAGCTCTGGCTCCGCTGAGCAGTTCTTC
CDR3aa: CASSSGSAEQFF

abundance: NA
d_gene: NA
v_gene: TRBV5-1
j_gene: TRBJ1-3
len: 15
CDR3nt: TGCGCCAGCAGCTTGGAGCCGGCAACGGGAAACACCATATATTTT
CDR3aa: CASSLEPATGNTIYF

abundance: NA
d_gene: NA
v_gene: TRBV27
j_gene: TRBJ2-2
len: 16
CDR3nt: TGTGCCAGCAGTTTGTTGACAGGTTTTTTCACCGGGGAGCTGTTTTTT
CDR3aa: CASSLLTGFFTGELFF

abundance: NA
d_gene: NA
v_gene: TRBV10-2
j_gene: TRBJ2-2
len: 14
CDR3nt: TGCGCCAGCAAAAAACGGGAGTTGGCCGGGGAGCTGTTTTTT
CDR3aa: CASKKRELAGELFF

abundance: once
d_gene: NA
v_gene: TRBV11-2
j_gene: TRBJ2-7
len: 15
CDR3nt: TGTGCCAGCAGCTCTATCCGGGACAACTCCTACGAGCAGTACTTC
CDR3aa: CASSSIRDNSYEQYF

abundance: NA
d_gene: NA
v_gene: TRBV5-1
j_gene: TRBJ2-2
len: 13
CDR3nt: TGCGCCAGCAGTTCGGACAGAAACGGGGAGCTGTTTTTT
CDR3aa: CASSSDRNGELFF

abundance: NA
d_gene: NA
v_gene: TRBV5-1
j_gene: TRBJ1-4
len: 13
CDR3nt: TGCGCCAGCAGTTTCACAGTTAATGAAAAACTGTTTTTT
CDR3aa: CASSFTVNEKLFF

abundance: NA
d_gene: TRBD2
v_gene: TRBV9
j_gene: TRBJ2-6
len: 20
CDR3nt: TGTGCCAGCAGCGTCACTAGCGGGAGTGGGGGGAGCTCTGGGGCCAACGTCCTGACTTTC
CDR3aa: CASSVTSGSGGSSGANVLTF

abundance: NA
d_gene: NA
v_gene: TRBV9
j_gene: TRBJ1-5
len: 15
CDR3nt: TGTGCCAGCAGCGTAGAACCTAATAGCAATCAGCCCCAGCATTTT
CDR3aa: CASSVEPNSNQPQHF

abundance: few
d_gene: TRBD1
v_gene: TRBV2
j_gene: TRBJ2-7
len: 12
CDR3nt: TGTGCCAGCGGGACAGGGACCTACGAGCAGTACTTC
CDR3aa: CASGTGTYEQYF

abundance: NA
d_gene: TRBD2
v_gene: TRBV28
j_gene: TRBJ2-7
len: 18
CDR3nt: TGTGCCAGCAGTTTTGAGTTGGGACTAGCGGGACCTCGCTACGAGCAGTACTTC
CDR3aa: CASSFELGLAGPRYEQYF

abundance: NA
d_gene: TRBD2
v_gene: TRBV5-1
j_gene: TRBJ2-3
len: 18
CDR3nt: TGCGCCAGCAGCTTGGGACTAGCGGGAGGGCGCTGGACAGATACGCAGTATTTT
CDR3aa: CASSLGLAGGRWTDTQYF

abundance: NA
d_gene: NA
v_gene: TRBV21-1
j_gene: TRBJ1-1
len: 14
CDR3nt: TGTGCCAGCAGCGCATCCGGCGGGAACACTGAAGCTTTCTTT
CDR3aa: CASSASGGNTEAFF

abundance: NA
d_gene: TRBD1
v_gene: TRBV7-2
j_gene: TRBJ2-7
len: 13
CDR3nt: TGTGCCAGCAGCCGGGACAGACCAAACGAGCAGTACTTC
CDR3aa: CASSRDRPNEQYF

abundance: NA
d_gene: NA
v_gene: TRBV5-1
j_gene: TRBJ1-2
len: 15
CDR3nt: TGCGCCAGCAGCTTGGAGTATTGGCAGGACTATGGCTACACCTTC
CDR3aa: CASSLEYWQDYGYTF

abundance: NA
d_gene: TRBD1
v_gene: TRBV19
j_gene: TRBJ1-5
len: 15
CDR3nt: TGTGCCATTGGACAGGTGGGCACTAGCAATCAGCCCCAGCATTTT
CDR3aa: CAIGQVGTSNQPQHF

abundance: NA
d_gene: TRBD2
v_gene: TRBV13
j_gene: TRBJ2-5
len: 16
CDR3nt: TGTGCCAGCAGCTTACGGCGGGAGGGAACACAAGAGACCCAGTACTTC
CDR3aa: CASSLRREGTQETQYF

abundance: NA
d_gene: NA
v_gene: TRBV29-1
j_gene: TRBJ2-3
len: 12
CDR3nt: TGCAGCGTTGGGCTCTTTACAGATACGCAGTATTTT
CDR3aa: CSVGLFTDTQYF

abundance: NA
d_gene: NA
v_gene: TRBV10-3
j_gene: TRBJ1-3
len: 17
CDR3nt: TGTGCCATCAGTGAGACGTTTGGGGCCATCTCTGGAAACACCATATATTTT
CDR3aa: CAISETFGAISGNTIYF

abundance: NA
d_gene: TRBD2
v_gene: TRBV18
j_gene: TRBJ2-2
len: 16
CDR3nt: TGTGCCAGCTCACCTCCGGGACTAGCGGTCACCGGGGAGCTGTTTTTT
CDR3aa: CASSPPGLAVTGELFF